The TCR beta chain described here comes from a study of blood T cell repertoires in COVID-19. Study context: Spain, Italy and the United States supplied samples that represented acute and convalescent COVID-19. PBMCs, B-cell-depleted T cells, or T cells provided the cDNA or gDNA that made up the material.

V was trimmed by 4 bases and J by 0 bases, leaving 7 bases between them. Per the germline V gene, CDR1 is GTSNPN and CDR2 is SVGIG (reference sequence). This CDR3 has 13 residues. In the authors' workflow: By means of reference gene primer amplification, nucleated cell counts were estimated. Assay: immunoSEQ multiplex PCR; the TCRdb copy retains only in-frame clones and omits some. From that table come the V and J calls and clone size; the DNA was used to work out D and trimming. The profile shows about 220,000 clones, more than 85% of them singletons. This sequence originates from a man between 40 and 49 years old with active or convalescent COVID-19. The chain is built from TRBV30 and TRBJ1-3; no definite D call. Sequenced input: peripheral blood. The CDR3 loop is CAWILSSGNTIYF. The CDR3 DNA reads as TGTGCCTGGATACTGAGCTCTGGAAACACCATATATTTT. The full variable domain, completed using reference TRBV30 and TRBJ1-3, is SQTIHQWPATLVQPVGSPLSLECTVEGTSNPNLYWYRQAAGRGLQLLFYSVGIGQISSEVPQNLSASRPQDRQFILSSKKLLLSDSGFYLCAWILSSGNTIYFGEGSWLTVV.